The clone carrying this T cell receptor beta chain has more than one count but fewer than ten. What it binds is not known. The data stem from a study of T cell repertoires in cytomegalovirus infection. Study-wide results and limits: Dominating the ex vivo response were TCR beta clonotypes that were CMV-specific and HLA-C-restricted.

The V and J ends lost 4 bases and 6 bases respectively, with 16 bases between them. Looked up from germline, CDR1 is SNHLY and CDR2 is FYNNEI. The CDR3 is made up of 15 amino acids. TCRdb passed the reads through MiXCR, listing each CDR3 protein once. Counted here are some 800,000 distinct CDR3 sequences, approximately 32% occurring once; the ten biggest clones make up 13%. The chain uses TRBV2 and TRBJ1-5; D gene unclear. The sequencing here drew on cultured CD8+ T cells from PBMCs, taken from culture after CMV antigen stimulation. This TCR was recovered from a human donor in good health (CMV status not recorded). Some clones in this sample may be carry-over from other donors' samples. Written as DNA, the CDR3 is TGTGCCAGCAGTGTTGGACTTCGTAGCGGTCAGCCCCAGCATTTT. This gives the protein CASSVGLRSGQPQHF.